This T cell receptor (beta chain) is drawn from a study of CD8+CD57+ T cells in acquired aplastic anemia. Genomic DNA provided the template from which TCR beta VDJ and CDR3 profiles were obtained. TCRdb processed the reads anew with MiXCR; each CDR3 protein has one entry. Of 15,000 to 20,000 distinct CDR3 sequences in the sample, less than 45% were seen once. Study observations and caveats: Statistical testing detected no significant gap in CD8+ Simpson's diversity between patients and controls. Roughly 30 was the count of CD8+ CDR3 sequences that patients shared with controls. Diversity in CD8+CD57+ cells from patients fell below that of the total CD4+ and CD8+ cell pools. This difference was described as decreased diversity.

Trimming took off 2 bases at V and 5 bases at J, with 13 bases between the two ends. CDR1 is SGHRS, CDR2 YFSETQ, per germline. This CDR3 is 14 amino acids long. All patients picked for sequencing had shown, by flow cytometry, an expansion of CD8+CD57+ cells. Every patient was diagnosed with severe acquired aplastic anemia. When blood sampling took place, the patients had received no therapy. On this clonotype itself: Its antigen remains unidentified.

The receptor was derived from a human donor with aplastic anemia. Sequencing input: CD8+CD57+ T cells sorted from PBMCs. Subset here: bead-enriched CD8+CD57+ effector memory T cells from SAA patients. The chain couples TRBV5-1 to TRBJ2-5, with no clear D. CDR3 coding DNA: TGCGCCAGCAGCTTCTTGGGAACACTCGAGACCCAGTACTTC. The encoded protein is CASSFLGTLETQYF.